Sequencing of this T cell receptor (beta chain) was carried out in a study of CD8 T cells in Susac syndrome. RNA, at about 0.5 to 1 ug, was reverse transcribed with random hexamers. The immunoSEQ assay covered 54 Vbeta and 13 Jbeta segments for CDR3. TCRdb redid the calling of the immunoSEQ multiplex PCR reads with MiXCR, one entry per CDR3 protein. The repertoire holds some 80,000 distinct CDR3 sequences, with 85% to 95% as singletons. CD8+ and CD4+ blood T cells underwent TCR beta sequencing. It was healthy donors who served as the controls, matched for age and sex. This receptor was taken from a human donor in good health. Material: CD8+ T cells from PBMCs.

This CDR3 is CASRATGARNQPQHF. As DNA, the CDR3 is TGTGCCAGTAGGGCGACAGGGGCTCGCAATCAGCCCCAGCATTTT. The J gene is TRBJ1-5, the V gene TRBV19; 8 nucleotides agree with TRBD1. This CDR3 spans 15 amino acids. The V gene's germline CDR1 is LNHDA and CDR2 SQIVND (reference sequence). Germline trimming cut 6 bases from V and 2 bases from J; bases unmatched to any gene: 6.